The 22 T cell receptor beta chains given below trace back to one sample, sequenced in a study of blood T cell repertoires in COVID-19. Profiled with immunoSEQ multiplex PCR; TCRdb holds only in-frame clones, not every one. The repertoire consists of 150,000 to 200,000 clones, with about nine tenths occurring once and the leading ten covering roughly 2%. The sequenced material came from peripheral blood. These receptors were collected from a man in his 70s with active or convalescent COVID-19.

The gene calls are TRBV2 and TRBJ1-4; 7 nucleotides align to TRBD1. CDR1 is SNHLY and CDR2 is FYNNEI in the germline V gene. This CDR3 comprises 12 residues. V lost 8 bases to trimming and J lost 8 bases; unmatched junction nucleotides: 5. The CDR3 is CASLDRSEKLFF. The DNA of the CDR3 is TGTGCCAGCTTGGACAGGTCGGAAAAACTGTTTTTT. Supplemented by reference TRBV2 and TRBJ1-4, the full variable domain reads EPEVTQTPSHQVTQMGQEVILRCVPISNHLYFYWYRQILGQKVEFLVSFYNNEISEKSEIFDDQFSVERPDGSNFTLKIRSTKLEDSAMYFCASLDRSEKLFFGSGTQLSVL.

The chain uses TRBV30 and TRBJ1-5; a possible D gene is TRBD1 (5 bases). The ends were cut back, 5 bases at V and 4 bases at J, with 18 bases in the middle. Germline V CDR1 and CDR2: GTSNPN, SVGIG (reference sequence). CDR3 length: 15 amino acids. CDR3 bases: TGTGCCTGGGGGCGGCCGGGGGGAGGTAATCAGCCCCAGCATTTT. Amino acids: CAWGRPGGGNQPQHF.

The sample holds one count of this clone. This chain joins TRBV28 and TRBJ2-7; 11 bases line up with TRBD2. V dropped 8 bases and J dropped 2; count of bases not matched to a gene: 14. The CDR3 contains 17 residues. Per the germline V gene, CDR1 is MDHEN and CDR2 is SYDVKM. CDR3 amino acids: CASEGRRGTSGTYEQYF. DNA of the CDR3: TGTGCCAGCGAGGGAAGGAGGGGGACTAGCGGAACCTACGAGCAGTACTTC.

The chain joins TRBV14 to TRBJ2-2; D is possibly TRBD1 (5 bases). The V and J ends lost 6 bases and 5 bases respectively, with 13 bases between them. The CDR3 is made up of 14 amino acids. The germline gives CDR1 SGHDN, CDR2 FVKESK. The CDR3 region is CASSTDIRTGELFF. DNA for the CDR3: TGTGCCAGCAGTACGGACATTAGGACCGGGGAGCTGTTTTTT. The whole variable domain, remainder taken from reference TRBV14 and TRBJ2-2, is EAGVTQFPSHSVIEKGQTVTLRCDPISGHDNLYWYRRVMGKEIKFLLHFVKESKQDESGMPNNRFLAERTGGTYSTLKVQPAELEDSGVYFCASSTDIRTGELFFGEGSRLTVL.

V usage is TRBV3-1 (or the pseudogene TRBV3-2) and J usage is TRBJ1-2; 10 nucleotides match TRBD1. Trimming removed 2 bases from V and 1 base from J; junction bases left unmatched: 4. The CDR3 covers 16 residues. Germline CDR1 LGHDT, CDR2 YNNKEL (reference sequence). The CDR3 nucleotides read TGTGCCAGCAGCCAATCCCGGGACAGGGGTAACTATGGCTACACCTTC. Protein product: CASSQSRDRGNYGYTF.

This clone has a single count. The gene calls are TRBV15 and TRBJ1-5; D may be TRBD1 (6 bases). Trimming removed 4 bases from V and 2 bases from J, with 12 bases in between. The CDR3 is made up of 15 amino acids. Germline assignment: CDR1 LNHNV and CDR2 YYDKDF (reference sequence). In DNA form, the CDR3 reads TGTGCCACCAGCAACTTCAGGGGAGGCAATCAGCCCCAGCATTTT. This encodes CATSNFRGGNQPQHF.

The chain employs TRBV5-5 and TRBJ2-7; D gene unclear. V gave up 0 bases and J gave up 5 bases, with 6 bases separating them. The CDR3 extends over 12 amino acids. Germline values: CDR1 SGHKS, CDR2 YYEKEE (reference sequence). The CDR3: CASSLASNEQYF. For the CDR3, the DNA is TGTGCCAGCAGCTTGGCCAGTAACGAGCAGTACTTC. Together with reference TRBV5-5 and TRBJ2-7, the CDR3 gives the full variable domain: DAGVTQSPTHLIKTRGQQVTLRCSPISGHKSVSWYQQVLGQGPQFIFQYYEKEERGRGNFPDRFSARQFPNYSSELNVNALLLGDSALYLCASSLASNEQYFGPGTRLTVT.

This clone was recorded once. The chain combines TRBV19 with TRBJ1-4, with D possibly TRBD1 on 6 matching bases. V was shortened by 10 bases and J by 8 bases, with 23 bases between the two germline ends. This CDR3 region has 15 residues. Per germline, CDR1 LNHDA and CDR2 SQIVND (reference sequence). The CDR3 spells CATGAWPGQGEKLFF. CDR3 sequence (DNA): TGTGCCACCGGCGCTTGGCCGGGACAAGGAGAAAAACTGTTTTTT.

The chain employs TRBV28 and TRBJ2-5; 7 bases agree with TRBD1. The CDR3 length is 14 residues. Trimming took 3 bases from V and 5 from J; bases not matched to a gene: 6. Looked up from germline, CDR1 is MDHEN and CDR2 is SYDVKM. The CDR3 loop reads CASSFYRGGETQYF. CDR3 nucleotides: TGTGCCAGCAGTTTCTACAGGGGTGGCGAGACCCAGTACTTC.

In this sample, this clone turned up a few times. This chain joins TRBV5-1 and TRBJ1-1, with 8 bases fitting TRBD1. CDR1 SGHRS and CDR2 YFSETQ come from the germline V gene. V shed 1 base and J 6 bases; nucleotides not matched to a gene: 11. The CDR3 has 16 amino acids. CDR3 nucleotides: TGCGCCAGCAGCTTGAACCCGACCAGGGGGCCTTCTGAAGCTTTCTTT. Translation gives CASSLNPTRGPSEAFF.

The chain uses TRBV10-2 and TRBJ1-6; 11 bases match TRBD1. The CDR3 length is 15 residues. Germline V CDR1 and CDR2: WSHSY, SAAADI. Trimming at V came to 6 bases and at J to 5 bases, leaving 3 bases not matched to a gene. In nucleotides, the CDR3 is TGCGCCAGCAGAGGGACAGGGGGGAATAATTCACCCCTCCACTTT. Its translation: CASRGTGGNNSPLHF.

CDR3 region: CASQSGNTGELFF. The DNA of the CDR3 is TGCGCCAGCCAATCAGGGAACACCGGGGAGCTGTTTTTT. The V gene is TRBV4-1, the J gene TRBJ2-2; D is undetermined. V was pared by 8 bases and J by 1 base, with 8 bases between. The CDR3 loop spans 13 amino acids. The germline CDR1 and CDR2 sequences are MGHRA and YSYEKL.

V and J are TRBV6-1 and TRBJ2-3; D gene unclear. The length of the CDR3 is 14 residues. Trimming left V 3 bases short and J 1 base short, with 8 bases between. The germline CDR1 and CDR2 sequences are MNHNS and SASEGT. CDR3: CASSDVLGTDTQYF. The CDR3 DNA is TGTGCCAGCAGTGATGTTCTTGGCACAGATACGCAGTATTTT.

The CDR3 is CAWRNLGGETQYF. CDR3 nucleotide sequence: TGTGCCTGGAGGAACCTAGGGGGTGAGACCCAGTACTTC. The rearrangement joins TRBV30 to TRBJ2-5, with D tentatively TRBD1 (6 bases). Trimming took 3 bases from V and 5 from J, leaving 13 bases between them. Germline CDR1 reads GTSNPN; CDR2 reads SVGIG (reference sequence). This CDR3 comprises 13 residues.

V usage is TRBV7-2 and J usage is TRBJ1-2; weak D call: TRBD1 (5 bases). Germline loops: CDR1 SGHTA, CDR2 FQGNSA. Trimming removed 4 bases from V and 4 bases from J, with 16 bases in between. The CDR3 loop spans 15 amino acids. The CDR3 spells CASSSTAGGIYGYTF. The CDR3 DNA reads as TGTGCCAGCAGCTCAACGGCGGGGGGGATCTATGGCTACACCTTC.

CDR3 amino acids: CAWSGEALTGGFYGYTF. In DNA, the CDR3 is TGTGCCTGGAGTGGAGAGGCCCTCACGGGAGGATTCTATGGCTACACCTTC. The chain uses TRBV30 and TRBJ1-2; D is ambiguous. This CDR3 contains 17 residues. Trimming took off 1 base at V and 4 bases at J, with 22 bases between the two ends. Germline CDR1 is GTSNPN and CDR2 is SVGIG (reference sequence).

This clone was picked up one time. V usage is TRBV7-2 and J usage is TRBJ2-2; D is unclear. V was pared by 5 bases and J by 1 base, with 8 bases between. The CDR3 extends over 14 amino acids. CDR1 and CDR2 from the germline V gene are SGHTA and FQGNSA. The CDR3 nucleotides are TGTGCCAGCAGCCTCGCGTGGAACACCGGGGAGCTGTTTTTT. This gives the protein CASSLAWNTGELFF. Looking up the rest from reference TRBV7-2 and TRBJ2-2 gives the full variable domain: GAGVSQSPSNKVTEKGKDVELRCDPISGHTALYWYRQSLGQGLEFLIYFQGNSAPDKSGLPSDRFSAERTGGSVSTLTIQRTQQEDSAVYLCASSLAWNTGELFFGEGSRLTVL.

The gene calls are TRBV9 and TRBJ2-7; 15 bases are shared with TRBD2. From germline, CDR1 is SGDLS and CDR2 YYNGEE. The ends lost 4 bases at V and 5 bases at J; junction bases unmatched: 7. The CDR3 length is 16 residues. CDR3 protein: CASSPGLAGGQDEQYF. CDR3 DNA sequence: TGTGCCAGCAGCCCAGGACTAGCGGGGGGGCAGGACGAGCAGTACTTC.

This rearrangement joins TRBV28 to TRBJ1-2; D gene unclear. Germline CDR1 and CDR2: MDHEN and SYDVKM. The CDR3 runs to 13 residues. The V gene lost 7 bases and the J gene lost 7 bases, with 16 bases spanning the gap. The CDR3, as DNA: TGTGCCAGCAACCCGGGGAGGAAATTTGGCTACACCTTC. Translated, it gives CASNPGRKFGYTF.

The chain has TRBV5-4 and TRBJ1-1; D call uncertain. The V end lost 4 bases, the J end lost 3 bases, and 16 bases lay between the germline ends. The CDR3 is made up of 15 amino acids. Germline values: CDR1 SGHNT, CDR2 YYREEE (reference sequence). CDR3 loop: CASSPELVGDTEAFF. As DNA, the CDR3 is TGTGCCAGCAGCCCCGAATTGGTCGGGGACACTGAAGCTTTCTTT.

CDR3 nucleotides: TGTGCCAACGGATCCGGGAACGACCTCCACTTT. It encodes CANGSGNDLHF. V gene TRBV10-3 combines with J gene TRBJ1-6; unclear D gene. Germline V lookup: CDR1 ENHRY, CDR2 SYGVKD. The CDR3 is 11 residues long. V dropped 10 bases and J dropped 15 bases, with 16 bases sitting between them.

The J gene is TRBJ2-7, the V gene TRBV10-3; 8 nucleotides line up with TRBD2. This CDR3 comprises 15 residues. CDR1 is ENHRY and CDR2 is SYGVKD in the germline V gene. The ends lost 7 bases at V and 2 bases at J; junction bases unmatched: 10. CDR3 nucleotides: TGTGCCATCAAAGTGGCTCGGGAGGGCCCCTACGAGCAGTACTTC. This sequence encodes CAIKVAREGPYEQYF.